The 24 T cell receptor beta chains reported below all come from one sample, sequenced in a study of PD-L1 blockade in urothelial cancer. The repertoire was sequenced with immunoSEQ multiplex PCR; TCRdb's copy has only in-frame clones and lacks some. The sample yields just under 50,000 clones, roughly four fifths seen once. Indicated time point: pretreatment peripheral blood. The specimen was PBMCs, collected around atezolizumab (anti-PD-L1) treatment. All receptors derive from a man aged 65 to 79 with urothelial cancer.

The chain is built from TRBV7-6 and TRBJ2-7, with D perhaps TRBD1 (5 bases). The germline gives CDR1 SGHVS, CDR2 FNYEAQ. CDR3 size: 12 residues. Trimming left V 8 bases short and J 3 bases short, with 11 bases between. DNA of the CDR3: TGTGCCAGCGGGGCAGGGCGCTACGAGCAGTACTTC. This codes for CASGAGRYEQYF. Drawing the rest from reference TRBV7-6 and TRBJ2-7, the complete variable domain is GAGVSQSPRYKVTKRGQDVALRCDPISGHVSLYWYRQALGQGPEFLTYFNYEAQQDKSGLPNDRFSAERPEGSISTLTIQRTEQRDSAMYRCASGAGRYEQYFGPGTRLTVT.

The rearrangement links TRBV5-1 to TRBJ2-1, with 9 bases fitting TRBD2. V gave up 0 bases and J gave up 5 bases; unmatched junction bases: 3. This CDR3 region has 15 residues. The germline V gene encodes CDR1 SGHRS and CDR2 YFSETQ. DNA for the CDR3: TGCGCCAGCAGCTTGGAGCTAGCGGGAAACAATGAGCAGTTCTTC. Residues: CASSLELAGNNEQFF.

The CDR3: CASSPSISYEQYF. The CDR3 bases are TGCGCCAGCAGCCCATCCATCTCCTACGAGCAGTACTTC. V and J are TRBV4-3 and TRBJ2-7; D is undetermined. This CDR3 is 13 amino acids long. Germline loops: CDR1 LGHNA, CDR2 YSLEER. The V gene lost 4 bases and the J gene lost 0 bases, with 7 bases spanning the gap.

This sequence joins TRBV11-1 and TRBJ2-2, with D tentatively TRBD2 (6 bases). Trimming took off 5 bases at V and 0 bases at J, with 10 bases between the two ends. The CDR3 is 15 amino acids. Germline loops: CDR1 SGHAT, CDR2 FQDESV (reference sequence). CDR3 nucleotides: TGTGCCAGCAGCCTGGGACTTCCGAACACCGGGGAGCTGTTTTTT. Its protein is CASSLGLPNTGELFF.

The chain joins TRBV7-2 to TRBJ1-2; 9 bases align to TRBD1. From germline, CDR1 is SGHTA and CDR2 FQGNSA. The V segment lost 9 bases and the J segment 6 bases; nucleotides outside the gene matches: 14. This CDR3 comprises 15 residues. CDR3: CASTPGPGQGHGYTF. Here the CDR3 DNA reads TGTGCCAGTACCCCGGGACCGGGACAGGGTCATGGCTACACCTTC.

J is TRBJ2-2 and V is TRBV5-1; 10 bases fit TRBD2. CDR3 size: 16 residues. Per the germline V gene, CDR1 is SGHRS and CDR2 is YFSETQ. J gave up 2 bases and V 4 bases, and 5 bases lay outside the gene matches. The CDR3 DNA reads as TGCGCCAGCAGCCCCCGGACTAGCGGAAACACCGGGGAGCTGTTTTTT. Translation gives CASSPRTSGNTGELFF.

This clone was picked up a small number of times. This sequence joins TRBV5-1 and TRBJ1-4, with a possible D match to TRBD1 (6 bases). The V end lost 4 bases, the J end lost 8 bases, and 15 bases lay between the germline ends. The CDR3 loop spans 14 amino acids. Per germline, CDR1 SGHRS and CDR2 YFSETQ. The CDR3 loop reads CASSPTGLREKLFF. CDR3 in DNA: TGCGCCAGCAGCCCGACAGGCCTCAGGGAAAAACTGTTTTTT. The variable domain in full, with the rest retrieved from reference TRBV5-1 and TRBJ1-4, is KAGVTQTPRYLIKTRGQQVTLSCSPISGHRSVSWYQQTPGQGLQFLFEYFSETQRNKGNFPGRFSGRQFSNSRSEMNVSTLELGDSALYLCASSPTGLREKLFFGSGTQLSVL.

The J gene is TRBJ2-7, the V gene TRBV5-4; TRBD1 matches at 7 bases. Germline V lookup: CDR1 SGHNT, CDR2 YYREEE (reference sequence). The CDR3 contains 14 residues. The trim removed 4 bases at V and 3 bases at J, leaving 7 bases unmatched. The CDR3 DNA reads as TGTGCCAGCAGCGTCCGGACAGGCCTCTACGAGCAGTACTTC. Its translation is CASSVRTGLYEQYF.

In this sample, this clone turned up a few times. The chain employs TRBV7-9 and TRBJ1-1; D ambiguous. The germline gives CDR1 SEHNR, CDR2 FQNEAQ (reference sequence). There are 13 residues in the CDR3. Between the trimmed V and J ends, which lost 5 bases and 1 base, there was a span of 8 bases. DNA for the CDR3: TGTGCCAGCAGCAAAATCCGGAACACTGAAGCTTTCTTT. Amino acids: CASSKIRNTEAFF. Full variable domain (rest looked up from reference TRBV7-9 and TRBJ1-1): DTGVSQNPRHKITKRGQNVTFRCDPISEHNRLYWYRQTLGQGPEFLTYFQNEAQLEKSRLLSDRFSAERPKGSFSTLEIQRTEQGDSAMYLCASSKIRNTEAFFGQGTRLTVV.

This chain uses TRBV19 with TRBJ2-7; maybe TRBD1 (6 bases). Trimming took off 3 bases at V and 0 bases at J, with 9 bases between the two ends. Germline V gives CDR1 LNHDA, CDR2 SQIVND (reference sequence). The CDR3 runs 14 residues. CDR3 region: CASSMRGISYEQYF. The CDR3 DNA reads TGTGCCAGTAGTATGAGGGGGATCTCCTACGAGCAGTACTTC.

The sample holds one count of this clone. The chain uses TRBV29-1 and TRBJ2-7, with TRBD1 identical over 9 bases. Germline V gene lookup returns CDR1 SQVTM and CDR2 ANQGSEA. J was trimmed by 6 bases and V by 8 bases; bases with no gene match: 5. This CDR3 is built from 11 residues. CDR3 sequence reads: CSSRQGGEQYF. CDR3 in DNA: TGCAGCTCCCGACAGGGGGGCGAGCAGTACTTC.

CDR3: CASSPPLAGDSYEQYF. The DNA of the CDR3 is TGTGCCAGCTCACCACCCCTAGCGGGAGATTCCTACGAGCAGTACTTC. J is TRBJ2-7 and V is TRBV18; 10 nucleotides match TRBD2. There are 16 residues in the CDR3. The germline CDR1 and CDR2 sequences are KGHSH and LQKENI. V lost 0 bases and J lost 1; bases outside the gene matches: 3.

The chain couples TRBV11-3 to TRBJ2-3, with a tentative D call TRBD2 (6 bases). Trimming removed 1 base from V and 6 bases from J, with 11 bases in between. CDR1 and CDR2 from the germline V gene are SGHNT and YENEEA. There are 14 residues in the CDR3. This chain's CDR3 is CASSLGPGRDTQYF. The CDR3 coding sequence is TGTGCCAGCAGCTTAGGTCCAGGGAGGGATACGCAGTATTTT.

The chain recombines TRBV7-2 with TRBJ1-1; 8 bases line up with TRBD1. V trimming: 4 bases; J trimming: 6 bases; junction bases outside the gene matches: 10. CDR1 is SGHTA, CDR2 FQGNSA, per germline. CDR3 length equals 15 residues. CDR3 coding DNA: TGTGCCAGCAGCTCAGCCGTCGGACAGGGCGCTGAAGCTTTCTTT. Translated, it gives CASSSAVGQGAEAFF.

The chain couples TRBV7-9 to TRBJ1-1, with a possible D match to TRBD1 (5 bases). There are 15 residues in the CDR3. Trimming removed 7 bases at V and 3 bases at J, with 18 bases between. CDR1 and CDR2 from the germline V gene are SEHNR and FQNEAQ (reference sequence). The CDR3 is CASTPLGTGDTEAFF. CDR3 DNA sequence: TGTGCCAGCACCCCTCTCGGGACGGGAGACACTGAAGCTTTCTTT.

The J gene is TRBJ1-1, the V gene TRBV30; D is possibly TRBD1 (5 bases). In germline, CDR1 is GTSNPN, CDR2 SVGIG (reference sequence). V lost 2 bases, J lost 1 base, and 11 bases lay in between. The CDR3 runs to 14 residues. In DNA form, the CDR3 reads TGTGCCTGGAGTAAAGGGGTCCCGAACACTGAAGCTTTCTTT. It codes for CAWSKGVPNTEAFF.

The chain employs TRBV5-8 and TRBJ2-5; weak D call: TRBD1 (6 bases). Germline V CDR1 and CDR2: SGHTS, YDEGEE. Trimming pared 4 bases from V and 2 bases from J, leaving 15 bases between. There are 15 residues in the CDR3. CDR3 region: CASSPGGRSQETQYF. The CDR3 DNA reads TGTGCCAGCAGCCCTGGGGGCCGCAGTCAAGAGACCCAGTACTTC.

The chain is built from TRBV28 and TRBJ2-7; the match to TRBD1 covers 9 bases. The length of the CDR3 is 16 residues. V was pared by 5 bases and J by 2 bases, with 10 bases of the junction left unmatched. Per the germline V gene, CDR1 is MDHEN and CDR2 is SYDVKM. The CDR3 loop reads CASSPTGTGTPYEQYF. The CDR3 nucleotides read TGTGCCAGCAGTCCAACCGGGACAGGGACTCCCTACGAGCAGTACTTC.

The chain carries TRBV11-3 and TRBJ2-1; 7 nucleotides agree with TRBD1. Germline V gives CDR1 SGHNT, CDR2 YENEEA. The junction had 9 bases not matched to a gene; V was cut back by 5 bases and J by 5 bases. This CDR3 is built from 15 residues. The CDR3, as DNA: TGTGCCAGCAGCCCCGACAGGGCCATCAACAATGAGCAGTTCTTC. Translated: CASSPDRAINNEQFF.

The chain joins TRBV7-2 to TRBJ2-5; 10 nucleotides line up with TRBD2. The CDR3 covers 15 residues. CDR1 is SGHTA, CDR2 FQGNSA, per germline. With 5 bases clipped from V and 5 bases from J, the junction kept 8 bases outside the gene matches. Here the CDR3 reads CASSPRTSGRETQYF. The CDR3 DNA reads as TGTGCCAGCAGCCCCCGGACTAGCGGAAGGGAGACCCAGTACTTC.

This clone was found a few times. The chain uses TRBV5-1 and TRBJ1-6, with TRBD1 matching over 7 bases. Unmatched junction bases numbered 3, after V lost 0 bases and J lost 6 bases. Germline V gene sequence: CDR1 SGHRS, CDR2 YFSETQ. This CDR3 is built from 15 residues. The CDR3 coding sequence is TGCGCCAGCAGCTTGGGACAGGGCGCTAATTCACCCCTCCACTTT. It yields the protein CASSLGQGANSPLHF.

The chain joins TRBV5-1 to TRBJ2-1; 7 nucleotides agree with TRBD1. CDR1 is SGHRS, CDR2 YFSETQ, per germline. V trimming: 0 bases; J trimming: 4 bases; junction bases outside the gene matches: 7. This CDR3 has 16 residues. The CDR3 here is CASSLVPPGQYNEQFF. The CDR3 coding sequence is TGCGCCAGCAGCTTGGTCCCCCCGGGACAGTACAATGAGCAGTTCTTC. The full variable domain, rest sourced from reference TRBV5-1 and TRBJ2-1, is KAGVTQTPRYLIKTRGQQVTLSCSPISGHRSVSWYQQTPGQGLQFLFEYFSETQRNKGNFPGRFSGRQFSNSRSEMNVSTLELGDSALYLCASSLVPPGQYNEQFFGPGTRLTVL.

The V and J genes are TRBV4-2 and TRBJ2-1; D perhaps matches TRBD1 (5 bases). Germline CDR1 and CDR2: LGHNA and YNFKEQ. The CDR3 runs to 13 residues. Trimming removed 0 bases from V and 5 bases from J, with 5 bases in between. The DNA for the CDR3 is TGTGCCAGCAGCCAAGACAGGGACAATGAGCAGTTCTTC. Its translation is CASSQDRDNEQFF.

This chain joins TRBV9 and TRBJ2-4, with 9 bases fitting TRBD2. There are 19 residues in the CDR3. Germline V lookup: CDR1 SGDLS, CDR2 YYNGEE. V dropped 3 bases and J dropped 0; count of bases not matched to a gene: 13. CDR3: CASSAEGASGNLAKNIQYF. CDR3 DNA: TGTGCCAGCAGCGCGGAAGGGGCTAGCGGGAACTTAGCCAAAAACATTCAGTACTTC. Using reference TRBV9 and TRBJ2-4 for the parts outside the CDR3, the full variable domain is DSGVTQTPKHLITATGQRVTLRCSPRSGDLSVYWYQQSLDQGLQFLIQYYNGEERAKGNILERFSAQQFPDLHSELNLSSLELGDSALYFCASSAEGASGNLAKNIQYFGAGTRLSVL.